The 13 T cell receptor beta chains presented below share a single source sample, sequenced in a study of PD-L1 blockade in urothelial cancer. Libraries were prepared by immunoSEQ multiplex PCR; TCRdb keeps only in-frame clonotypes and omits some of them. The table records approximately 34,000 clones, approximately 80% of them present only once. Here the sequenced sample was PBMCs, taken around atezolizumab (anti-PD-L1) treatment. The receptors originated from a man between 60 and 75 years old with urothelial cancer.

The rearrangement uses TRBV18 and TRBJ2-2; TRBD2 is a possible D gene (6 bases). In germline, CDR1 is KGHSH, CDR2 LQKENI. The CDR3 totals 15 residues. The V gene lost 3 bases and the J gene lost 3 bases, with 11 bases spanning the gap. CDR3 DNA sequence: TGTGCCAGCTCACCTCGGGGGACGCACACCGGGGAGCTGTTTTTT. Its protein product is CASSPRGTHTGELFF.

V usage is TRBV19 and J usage is TRBJ2-7; 9 nucleotides align to TRBD1. The CDR3 is made up of 15 amino acids. CDR1 and CDR2 from the germline V gene are LNHDA and SQIVND (reference sequence). J gave up 3 bases and V 4 bases, and 7 bases lay outside the gene matches. In nucleotides, the CDR3 is TGTGCCAGTAGTACCGGACAGGGGACCCTCTACGAGCAGTACTTC. Encoded protein: CASSTGQGTLYEQYF.

The V call is TRBV5-1, the J call TRBJ2-7, with D uncertain. The V gene's germline CDR1 is SGHRS and CDR2 YFSETQ. The CDR3 contains 15 residues. V was cut by 4 bases and J by 6 bases, with 20 bases left in between. For the CDR3, the DNA is TGCGCCAGCAGCGAAAGGCCGGAGAATTGGATCGAGCAGTACTTC. This codes for CASSERPENWIEQYF.

The CDR3 DNA sequence: TGCGCCAGCAGCCTCATAGGGGCGGGAGCGGCGGTAAAAGAGACCCAGTACTTC. This encodes CASSLIGAGAAVKETQYF. The rearrangement uses TRBV5-1 and TRBJ2-5, with 7 bases that match TRBD2. Per germline, CDR1 SGHRS and CDR2 YFSETQ. The CDR3 spans 18 residues. V lost 4 bases and J lost 3; bases outside the gene matches: 18.

The J gene is TRBJ1-4, the V gene TRBV29-1; perhaps TRBD1 as D (5 bases). Trimming shortened V by 8 bases and J by 3 bases, and 13 bases separated the two germline ends. This CDR3 spans 13 amino acids. Germline V gene sequence: CDR1 SQVTM, CDR2 ANQGSEA. CDR3 sequence reads: CSMRGGSNEKLFF. The CDR3 region has the DNA TGCAGCATGCGGGGGGGGTCTAATGAAAAACTGTTTTTT.

The J gene is TRBJ2-7, the V gene TRBV7-9; D may be TRBD2 (5 bases). The V and J ends lost 0 bases and 6 bases respectively, with 9 bases between them. This CDR3 has 13 amino acids. Germline V gene lookup returns CDR1 SEHNR and CDR2 FQNEAQ (reference sequence). CDR3 protein: CASSLAGLSEQYF. DNA of the CDR3: TGTGCCAGCAGCTTAGCCGGACTTAGCGAGCAGTACTTC.

Only a few counts were recorded for this clone. The chain has TRBV7-9 and TRBJ1-5, with D uncertain. Trimming took 5 bases from V and 3 from J, leaving 11 bases between them. The CDR3 runs to 14 residues. Germline V gene data show CDR1 as SEHNR and CDR2 as FQNEAQ (reference sequence). The CDR3 loop is CASSPRGINQPQHF. In nucleotides, the CDR3 is TGTGCCAGCAGCCCCCGAGGGATCAATCAGCCCCAGCATTTT.

This rearrangement joins TRBV2 to TRBJ2-3, with TRBD1 matching 9 bases. Germline values: CDR1 SNHLY, CDR2 FYNNEI. V lost 8 bases to trimming and J lost 3 bases; unmatched junction nucleotides: 0. The CDR3 extends over 12 amino acids. The CDR3 DNA follows: TGTGCCAGCGACAGGGGGACAGATACGCAGTATTTT. This codes for CASDRGTDTQYF.

The chain combines TRBV27 with TRBJ1-5; perhaps TRBD1 as D (6 bases). The germline V gene encodes CDR1 MNHEY and CDR2 SMNVEV (reference sequence). This CDR3 contains 13 residues. V lost 3 bases and J 6 bases, leaving 9 bases between the germline ends. The DNA of the CDR3 is TGTGCCAGCAGTTTCACAGGGCTTCAGCCCCAGCATTTT. Protein product: CASSFTGLQPQHF.

This sequence joins TRBV27 and TRBJ1-3, with no clear D. From germline, CDR1 is MNHEY and CDR2 SMNVEV (reference sequence). V gave up 0 bases and J gave up 0 bases, with 12 bases separating them. The CDR3 has 17 residues. CDR3 loop: CASSLSSPGYSGNTIYF. For the CDR3, the DNA is TGTGCCAGCAGTTTATCTTCTCCGGGGTACTCTGGAAACACCATATATTTT.

The gene calls are TRBV10-3 and TRBJ2-5; 10 nucleotides match TRBD2. Per germline, CDR1 ENHRY and CDR2 SYGVKD. J lost 4 bases, V lost 7 bases, and 3 bases had no gene match. The CDR3 contains 13 residues. The CDR3 loop reads CAITSGGGETQYF. Written as DNA, the CDR3 is TGTGCCATCACTAGCGGGGGAGGAGAGACCCAGTACTTC.

The sample holds a few counts of this clone. The V gene is TRBV5-1, the J gene TRBJ2-5; 8 nucleotides agree with TRBD2. The CDR3 spans 16 residues. The V gene end was trimmed by 3 bases and the J gene end by 5 bases; junction bases not matched to a gene: 12. Germline CDR1 is SGHRS and CDR2 is YFSETQ. As DNA, the CDR3 is TGCGCCAGCAGCTCCACAGCGGGAGTGGGATCGGAGACCCAGTACTTC. This encodes CASSSTAGVGSETQYF.

The chain is built from TRBV7-6 and TRBJ2-1; TRBD1 matches 7 bases. The ends lost 4 bases at V and 2 bases at J; junction bases unmatched: 2. Germline V gene sequence: CDR1 SGHVS, CDR2 FNYEAQ. This CDR3 contains 14 residues. In DNA form, the CDR3 reads TGTGCCAGCAGCTCGACAGGGACCTACAATGAGCAGTTCTTC. Encoded protein: CASSSTGTYNEQFF.